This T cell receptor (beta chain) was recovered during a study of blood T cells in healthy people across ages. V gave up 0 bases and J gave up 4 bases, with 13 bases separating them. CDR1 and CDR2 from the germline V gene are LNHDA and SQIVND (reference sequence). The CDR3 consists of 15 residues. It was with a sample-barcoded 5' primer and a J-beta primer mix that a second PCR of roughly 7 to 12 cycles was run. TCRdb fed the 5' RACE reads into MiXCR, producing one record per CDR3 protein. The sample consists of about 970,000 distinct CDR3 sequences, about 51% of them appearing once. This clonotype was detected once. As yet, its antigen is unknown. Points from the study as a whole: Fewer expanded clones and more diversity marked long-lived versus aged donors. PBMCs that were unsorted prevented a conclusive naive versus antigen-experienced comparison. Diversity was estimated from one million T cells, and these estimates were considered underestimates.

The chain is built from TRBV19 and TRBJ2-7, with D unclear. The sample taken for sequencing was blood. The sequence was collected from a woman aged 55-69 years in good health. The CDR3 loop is CASSIDRNFVYEQYF. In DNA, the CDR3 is TGTGCCAGTAGTATAGATCGAAACTTTGTGTACGAGCAGTACTTC.